Shown below are 5 T cell receptor beta chains from a single sample sequenced in a study of tumour-infiltrating T cells in Burkitt lymphoma. Libraries were prepared by immunoSEQ multiplex PCR; TCRdb keeps only in-frame clonotypes and omits some of them. The table shows more than 5,500 clones, with roughly a tenth occurring only once. Sequenced sample: tumor tissue. These receptors all stem from a human donor with diffuse large B-cell lymphoma.

The rearrangement links TRBV28 to TRBJ2-2, with 9 bases identical to TRBD1. Losses at the gene ends were 7 bases for V and 4 bases for J; bases not matched to a gene: 4. CDR1 MDHEN and CDR2 SYDVKM come from the germline V gene. This CDR3 has 14 amino acids. CDR3 in amino acids: CASTGTGITGELFF. CDR3 nucleotides: TGTGCCAGCACGGGGACAGGGATCACCGGGGAGCTGTTTTTT.

Only a few counts were recorded for this clone. The chain is built from TRBV9 and TRBJ1-4; possibly TRBD1 for D (6 bases). The CDR3 covers 15 residues. V lost 4 bases and J lost 0, with 10 bases in between. CDR1 and CDR2 from the germline V gene are SGDLS and YYNGEE. As DNA, the CDR3 is TGTGCCAGCAGCAGGGGGGAATCAACTAATGAAAAACTGTTTTTT. Translated, it gives CASSRGESTNEKLFF.

The V gene is TRBV18, the J gene TRBJ1-1, with D possibly TRBD1 on 6 matching bases. Germline V gene data show CDR1 as KGHSH and CDR2 as LQKENI. The CDR3 runs 16 residues. Trimming removed 1 base at V and 0 bases at J, with 12 bases between. DNA for the CDR3: TGTGCCAGCTCACCACAACAGGGAGAGCTGAACACTGAAGCTTTCTTT. Translated, it gives CASSPQQGELNTEAFF.

V is TRBV6-5 and J is TRBJ1-2; D gene ambiguous. Germline V gives CDR1 MNHEY, CDR2 SVGAGI. The CDR3 consists of 14 residues. Trimming left V 0 bases short and J 8 bases short, with 13 bases between. Here the CDR3 DNA reads TGTGCCAGCAGTTACTCGAAACAGATCGACGGCTACACCTTC. Translating it yields CASSYSKQIDGYTF.

This rearrangement joins TRBV6-5 to TRBJ2-7; tentatively, D is TRBD1 (6 bases). Germline values: CDR1 MNHEY, CDR2 SVGAGI. This CDR3 contains 13 residues. V lost 6 bases to trimming and J lost 6 bases, with 15 bases between them. The CDR3 DNA reads as TGTGCCAGCAGCCCGGACAGAACCCGCGAGCAGTACTTC. Translated, it gives CASSPDRTREQYF.